This TCR beta chain is drawn from a study of shared clonotypes between healthy human individuals. Study-level findings and limits: Several donors had roughly 5.2% of their naive CD4 clonotypes in common.

This clone was seen a few times. No antigen is known for it. Generated by immunoSEQ multiplex PCR, the TCRdb table keeps only in-frame clones and is missing some. The sample has 2 million to 2.5 million clones, almost 96% seen once. CDR1 MNHEY and CDR2 SVGAGI come from the germline V gene. The ends lost 8 bases at V and 6 bases at J; junction bases unmatched: 4. The CDR3 covers 13 residues. V gene TRBV6-5 combines with J gene TRBJ1-6, with 7 bases identical to TRBD1. The receptor comes from a man aged 18 to 29 in good health. What was sequenced was naive CD4+ T cells sorted from blood. Indicated subset: CD45RA+ positively selected. DNA for the CDR3: TGTGCCAGCCGGGGACAGTTTAATTCACCCCTCCACTTT. This codes for CASRGQFNSPLHF.